Below are 5 T cell receptor beta chains sequenced from a single sample in a study of T cell changes during pregnancy in multiple sclerosis. Only in-frame clones appear in the TCRdb table, and some are missing; sequencing was by immunoSEQ multiplex PCR. The repertoire holds 75,000 to 80,000 clones, with roughly 90% as singletons. The input for sequencing was peripheral blood, taken before pregnancy. The receptor set was obtained from a female donor with multiple sclerosis, enrolled in a pregnancy study.

The DNA of the CDR3 is TGTGCCAGCAGCTCGACAGGGTTGAACACTGAAGCTTTCTTT. This codes for CASSSTGLNTEAFF. The chain joins TRBV7-3 to TRBJ1-1, with 7 bases that match TRBD1. The J segment lost 0 bases and the V segment lost 4 bases, leaving 2 bases of the junction unmatched. The CDR3 is 14 amino acids. Germline loops: CDR1 SGHTA, CDR2 FQGTGA.

CDR3 bases: TGTGCCAGCAGTGCGGGACTACCCCAAGAGACCCAGTACTTC. As protein: CASSAGLPQETQYF. V and J are TRBV6-6 and TRBJ2-5; 7 nucleotides match TRBD2. V shed 5 bases and J 1 base; nucleotides not matched to a gene: 4. Germline V gene sequence: CDR1 MNHNY, CDR2 SVGAGI (reference sequence). The CDR3 extends over 14 amino acids.

The chain recombines TRBV27 with TRBJ2-3; weak D call: TRBD2 (6 bases). The CDR3 covers 16 residues. Germline V lookup: CDR1 MNHEY, CDR2 SMNVEV (reference sequence). The V end was cut by 5 bases, the J end by 0 bases, with 15 bases between. CDR3 coding DNA: TGTGCCAGCAGTCAACCGGGACTCCCTAGCACAGATACGCAGTATTTT. It encodes CASSQPGLPSTDTQYF.

The chain is built from TRBV7-2 and TRBJ2-1; D is undetermined. Germline values: CDR1 SGHTA, CDR2 FQGNSA. The CDR3 covers 13 residues. Trimming left V 6 bases short and J 6 bases short, with 12 bases between. In DNA form, the CDR3 reads TGTGCCAGCAGTTCTCAAATCGGCAATGAGCAGTTCTTC. Translated: CASSSQIGNEQFF.

This clone was observed a few times. The V gene is TRBV7-9, the J gene TRBJ1-1, with D possibly being TRBD1 (6 bases). This CDR3 region has 14 residues. Trimming left V 4 bases short and J 8 bases short, with 17 bases between. The germline V gene has CDR1 SEHNR and CDR2 FQNEAQ (reference sequence). CDR3 DNA sequence: TGTGCCAGCAGCTATCGCGGGGGGGCAAGCGAAGCTTTCTTT. Amino acid sequence: CASSYRGGASEAFF.